Listed below are T cell receptor beta chains from one sample, sequenced in a study of OX40 agonist ivuxolimab in advanced cancers. Assay used: immunoSEQ multiplex PCR; TCRdb lists only in-frame clones, some missing. The sample lists tens of thousands of clones, 70% to 80% occurring once. The sample in question was CD4+ or CD8+ T cells sorted from blood, obtained in a trial of the OX40 agonist ivuxolimab. These receptors originate from an adult with an advanced solid tumor such as melanoma, head and neck, liver or kidney cancer. The CDR3 runs from the conserved cysteine through the conserved F or W. A D gene is named only where the DNA matches it firmly.

cdr3_aa v_call d_call j_call cdr3_length
CASSAGTSGGADEQYF TRBV4-1 TRBD2 TRBJ2-7 16
CASSYSDEQYF TRBV6-5 - TRBJ2-7 11
CASSQVQNVQETQYF TRBV14 - TRBJ2-5 15
CAWGLAGEQFF TRBV30 TRBD2 TRBJ2-1 11
CASIDRQGLQETQYF TRBV5-4 TRBD1 TRBJ2-5 15
CASSLAASGGAAGELFF TRBV7-9 TRBD2 TRBJ2-2 17
CASSDQGVGVLSEQYF TRBV7-1 - TRBJ2-7 16
CAINAGTGTYGYTF TRBV10-3 TRBD1 TRBJ1-2 14
CARTTGTDSNYGYTF TRBV2 TRBD1 TRBJ1-2 15
CASRAGANYGYTF TRBV28 - TRBJ1-2 13
CASSFQGAGTDTQYF TRBV28 - TRBJ2-3 15
CASSINGGETQYF TRBV19 - TRBJ2-5 13
CASSSFRRGPNYGYTF TRBV11-2 TRBD1 TRBJ1-2 16
CASRARQGGDNGYTF TRBV10-2 TRBD1 TRBJ1-2 15
CASSRGENTEAFF TRBV2 - TRBJ1-1 13
CASSVVGGHTEAFF TRBV9 TRBD1 TRBJ1-1 14
CASSLTPDGPEAFF TRBV9 - TRBJ1-1 14
CSVWTANTGELFF TRBV29-1 - TRBJ2-2 13
CASSLPGSSSYNSPLHF TRBV2 - TRBJ1-6 17
CASSLQQLDTEAFF TRBV7-9 - TRBJ1-1 14
CASSQERVPINEQFF TRBV4-2 - TRBJ2-1 15
CASTRGGTKNTGELFF TRBV10-1 - TRBJ2-2 16
CASSMTGVLGELFF TRBV6-5 - TRBJ2-2 14
CASTPTGGTEAFF TRBV6-6 TRBD1 TRBJ1-1 13
CASSRRTDTEAFF TRBV4-1 - TRBJ1-1 13
CAIPRPGHTNYGYTF TRBV2 - TRBJ1-2 15
CASSPLGSHNEQFF TRBV18 - TRBJ2-1 14
CASSSQGTGARTEAFF TRBV7-9 TRBD1 TRBJ1-1 16
CASASRGGEQYF TRBV12-5 - TRBJ2-7 12
CASSLEGNPYNSPLHF TRBV5-8 - TRBJ1-6 16
CASSLGGGGIETQYF TRBV4-2 - TRBJ2-5 15
CASSKGGLNEQFF TRBV19 - TRBJ2-1 13
CASSSHRVSDTGELFF TRBV10-1 - TRBJ2-2 16
CASGSGTGAFTDTQYF TRBV5-8 TRBD1 TRBJ2-3 16
CASSDGRVNTGELFF TRBV6-4 - TRBJ2-2 15
CASSEGQGSNQPQHF TRBV2 TRBD1 TRBJ1-5 15
CASGRVEQYF TRBV27 - TRBJ2-7 10
CASSGQGALGAFF TRBV6-1 TRBD1 TRBJ1-1 13
CASSSGLSQPQHF TRBV10-1 - TRBJ1-5 13
CASSLRWGETETQYF TRBV11-2 - TRBJ2-5 15
CASSGNRGGHNEQFF TRBV5-1 - TRBJ2-1 15
CATSRPSPGSPAFF TRBV15 - TRBJ1-1 14
CASSLEGDRVTGELFF TRBV7-2 TRBD1 TRBJ2-2 16
CASRSSGGAETQYF TRBV19 TRBD2 TRBJ2-5 14
CASSFDRASDTGELFF TRBV5-1 TRBD1 TRBJ2-2 16
CATSDTPGQGSYEQYF TRBV15 TRBD1 - 16
CASRFINSPLHF TRBV6-5 - TRBJ1-6 12
CASSYSWDPGNYGYTF TRBV6-5 - TRBJ1-2 16